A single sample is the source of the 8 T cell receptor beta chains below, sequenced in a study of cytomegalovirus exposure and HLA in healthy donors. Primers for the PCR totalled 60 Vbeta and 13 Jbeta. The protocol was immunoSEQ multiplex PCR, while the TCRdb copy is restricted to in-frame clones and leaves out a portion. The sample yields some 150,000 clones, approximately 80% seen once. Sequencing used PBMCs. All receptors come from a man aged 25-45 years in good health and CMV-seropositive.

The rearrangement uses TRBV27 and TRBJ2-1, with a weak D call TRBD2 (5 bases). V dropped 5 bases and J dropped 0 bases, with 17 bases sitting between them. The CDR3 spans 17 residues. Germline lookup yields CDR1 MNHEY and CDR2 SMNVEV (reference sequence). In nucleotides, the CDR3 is TGTGCCAGCAGTCCCCTTGGTAGCGCCCGCTCCTACAATGAGCAGTTCTTC. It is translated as CASSPLGSARSYNEQFF.

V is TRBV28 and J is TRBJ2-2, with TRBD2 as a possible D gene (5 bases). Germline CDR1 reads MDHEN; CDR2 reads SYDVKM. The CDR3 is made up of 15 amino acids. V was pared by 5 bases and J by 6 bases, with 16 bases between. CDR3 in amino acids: CASSHISARAGELFF. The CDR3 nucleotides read TGTGCCAGCAGTCACATCAGTGCGAGGGCCGGGGAGCTGTTTTTT.

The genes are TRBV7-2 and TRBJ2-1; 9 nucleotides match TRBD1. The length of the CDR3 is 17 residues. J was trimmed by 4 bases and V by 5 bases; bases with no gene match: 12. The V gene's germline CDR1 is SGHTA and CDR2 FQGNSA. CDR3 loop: CASSPRSGQGTYNEQFF. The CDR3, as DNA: TGTGCCAGCAGCCCCCGATCTGGACAGGGGACGTACAATGAGCAGTTCTTC.

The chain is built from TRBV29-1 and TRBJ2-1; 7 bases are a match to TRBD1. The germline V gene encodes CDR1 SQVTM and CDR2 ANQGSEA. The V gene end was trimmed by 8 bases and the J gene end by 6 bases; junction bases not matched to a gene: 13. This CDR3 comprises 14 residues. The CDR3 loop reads CSFDRASARNEQFF. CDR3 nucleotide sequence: TGCAGCTTCGACAGGGCCTCAGCCCGCAATGAGCAGTTCTTC.

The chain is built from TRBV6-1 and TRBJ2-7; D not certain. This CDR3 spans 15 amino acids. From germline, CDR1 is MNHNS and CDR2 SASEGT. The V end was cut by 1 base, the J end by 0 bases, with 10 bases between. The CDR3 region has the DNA TGTGCCAGCAGTGAAGGATGGGCTCTCTCCTACGAGCAGTACTTC. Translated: CASSEGWALSYEQYF.

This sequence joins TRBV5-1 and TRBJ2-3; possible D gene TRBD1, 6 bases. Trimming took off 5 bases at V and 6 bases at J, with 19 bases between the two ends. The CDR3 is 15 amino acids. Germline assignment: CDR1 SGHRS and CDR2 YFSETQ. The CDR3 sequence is CASSYGTQRGDTQYF. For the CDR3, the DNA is TGCGCCAGCAGTTACGGGACACAAAGGGGGGATACGCAGTATTTT.

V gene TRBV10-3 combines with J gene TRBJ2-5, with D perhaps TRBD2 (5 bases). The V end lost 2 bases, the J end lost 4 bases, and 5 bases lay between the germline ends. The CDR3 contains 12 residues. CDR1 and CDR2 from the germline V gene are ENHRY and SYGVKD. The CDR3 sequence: CAISEEGETQYF. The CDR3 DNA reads TGTGCCATCAGTGAGGAGGGAGAGACCCAGTACTTC.

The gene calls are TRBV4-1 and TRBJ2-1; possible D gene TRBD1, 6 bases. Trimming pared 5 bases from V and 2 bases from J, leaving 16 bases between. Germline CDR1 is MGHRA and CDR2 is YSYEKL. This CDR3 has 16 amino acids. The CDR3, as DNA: TGCGCCAGCAGCACCGAGGGGGTCGCACCCTACAATGAGCAGTTCTTC. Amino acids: CASSTEGVAPYNEQFF.